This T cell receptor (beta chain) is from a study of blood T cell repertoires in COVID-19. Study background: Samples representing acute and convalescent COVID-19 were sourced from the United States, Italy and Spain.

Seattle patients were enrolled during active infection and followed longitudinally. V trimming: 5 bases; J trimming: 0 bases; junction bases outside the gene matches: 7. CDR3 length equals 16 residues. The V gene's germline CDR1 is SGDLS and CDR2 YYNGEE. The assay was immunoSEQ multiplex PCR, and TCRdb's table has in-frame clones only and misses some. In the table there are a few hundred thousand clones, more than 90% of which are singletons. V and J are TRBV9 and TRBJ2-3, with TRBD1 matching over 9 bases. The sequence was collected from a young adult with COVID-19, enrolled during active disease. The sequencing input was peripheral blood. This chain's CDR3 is CASSEGTGLSTDTQYF. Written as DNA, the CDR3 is TGTGCCAGCAGTGAGGGGACAGGGTTGAGCACAGATACGCAGTATTTT.